This entry is about one T cell receptor (beta chain). V was cut by 4 bases and J by 4 bases, with 8 bases left in between. The CDR3 has 12 residues. Looked up from germline, CDR1 is SGHKS and CDR2 is YYEKEE (reference sequence). The source of the sample is a study of blood T cell repertoires in COVID-19. Generated by immunoSEQ multiplex PCR, the TCRdb table keeps only in-frame clones and is missing some. The sample includes about 230,000 clones, approximately 84% seen only once; the top ten take around 10%. The receptor was isolated from a man aged 45 to 65 with COVID-19, enrolled during active disease. The sequenced material came from peripheral blood. The genes are TRBV5-5 and TRBJ2-5; D gene unclear. The chain's CDR3 is CASSLPPETQYF. Written as DNA, the CDR3 is TGTGCCAGCAGCCTACCCCCAGAGACCCAGTACTTC.